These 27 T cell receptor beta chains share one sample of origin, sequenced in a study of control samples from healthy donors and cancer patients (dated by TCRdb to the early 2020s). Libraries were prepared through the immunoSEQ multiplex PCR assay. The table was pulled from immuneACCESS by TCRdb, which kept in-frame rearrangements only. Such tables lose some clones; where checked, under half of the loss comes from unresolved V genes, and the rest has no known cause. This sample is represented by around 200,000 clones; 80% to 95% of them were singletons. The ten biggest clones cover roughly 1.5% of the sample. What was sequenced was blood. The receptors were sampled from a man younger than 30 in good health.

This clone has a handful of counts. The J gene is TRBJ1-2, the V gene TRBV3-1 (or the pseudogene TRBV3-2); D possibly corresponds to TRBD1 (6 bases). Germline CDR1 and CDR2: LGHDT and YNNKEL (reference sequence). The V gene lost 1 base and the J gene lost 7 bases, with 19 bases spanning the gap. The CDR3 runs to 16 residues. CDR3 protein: CASSQGVLGGLGGYTF. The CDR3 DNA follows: TGTGCCAGCAGCCAAGGAGTACTAGGGGGGCTTGGTGGCTACACCTTC.

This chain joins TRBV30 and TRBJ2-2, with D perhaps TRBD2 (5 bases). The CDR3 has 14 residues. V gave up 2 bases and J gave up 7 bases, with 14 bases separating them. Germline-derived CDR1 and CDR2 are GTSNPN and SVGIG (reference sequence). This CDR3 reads CAWSLLFRDGELFF. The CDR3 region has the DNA TGTGCCTGGAGTCTCCTTTTTCGGGACGGGGAGCTGTTTTTT.

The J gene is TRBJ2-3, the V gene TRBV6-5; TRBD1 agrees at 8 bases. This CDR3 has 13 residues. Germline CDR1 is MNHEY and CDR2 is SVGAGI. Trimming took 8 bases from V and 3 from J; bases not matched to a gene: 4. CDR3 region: CASHRTGTDTQYF. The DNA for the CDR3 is TGTGCCAGCCACCGGACAGGGACAGATACGCAGTATTTT.

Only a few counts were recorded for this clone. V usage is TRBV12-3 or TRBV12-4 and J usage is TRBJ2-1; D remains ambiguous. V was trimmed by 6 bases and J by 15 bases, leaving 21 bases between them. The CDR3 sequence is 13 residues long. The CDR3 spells CASSPGRLPRLFF. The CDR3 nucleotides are TGTGCCAGCAGCCCGGGTCGACTCCCTAGGTTGTTCTTC.

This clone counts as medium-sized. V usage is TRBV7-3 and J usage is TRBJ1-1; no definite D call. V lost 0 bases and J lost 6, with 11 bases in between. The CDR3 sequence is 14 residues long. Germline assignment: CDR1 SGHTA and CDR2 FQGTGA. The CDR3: CASSLTGGLAEAFF. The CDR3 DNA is TGTGCCAGCAGCTTAACAGGCGGGCTCGCTGAAGCTTTCTTT.

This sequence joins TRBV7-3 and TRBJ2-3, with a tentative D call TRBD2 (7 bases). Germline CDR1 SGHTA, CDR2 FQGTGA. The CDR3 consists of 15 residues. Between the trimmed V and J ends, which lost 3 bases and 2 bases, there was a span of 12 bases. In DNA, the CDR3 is TGTGCCAGCAGCTTCGGGGGGCGAATCACAGATACGCAGTATTTT. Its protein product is CASSFGGRITDTQYF.

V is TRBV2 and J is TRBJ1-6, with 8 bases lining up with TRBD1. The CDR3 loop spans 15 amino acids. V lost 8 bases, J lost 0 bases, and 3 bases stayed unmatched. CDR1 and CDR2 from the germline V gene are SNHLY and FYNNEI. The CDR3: CASRTGSSYNSPLHF. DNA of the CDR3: TGTGCCAGCCGGACAGGGAGCTCCTATAATTCACCCCTCCACTTT. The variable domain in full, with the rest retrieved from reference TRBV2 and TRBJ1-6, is EPEVTQTPSHQVTQMGQEVILRCVPISNHLYFYWYRQILGQKVEFLVSFYNNEISEKSEIFDDQFSVERPDGSNFTLKIRSTKLEDSAMYFCASRTGSSYNSPLHFGNGTRLTVT.

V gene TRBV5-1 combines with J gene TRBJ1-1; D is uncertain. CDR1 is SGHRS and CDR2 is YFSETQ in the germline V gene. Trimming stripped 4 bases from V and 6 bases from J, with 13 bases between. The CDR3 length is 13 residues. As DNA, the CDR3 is TGCGCCAGCAGCCCCCCCGGCGGTCCTGAAGCTTTCTTT. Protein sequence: CASSPPGGPEAFF.

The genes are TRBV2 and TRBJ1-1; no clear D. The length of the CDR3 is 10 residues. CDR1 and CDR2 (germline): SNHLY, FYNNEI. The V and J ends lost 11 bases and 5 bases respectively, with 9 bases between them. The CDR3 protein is CAADSTEAFF. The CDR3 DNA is TGTGCCGCGGACTCGACTGAAGCTTTCTTT.

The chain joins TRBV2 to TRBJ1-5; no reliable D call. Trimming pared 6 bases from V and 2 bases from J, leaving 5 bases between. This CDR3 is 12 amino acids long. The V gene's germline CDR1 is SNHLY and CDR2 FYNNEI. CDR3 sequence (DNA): TGTGCCAGCAGCGCCGGCAATCAGCCCCAGCATTTT. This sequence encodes CASSAGNQPQHF. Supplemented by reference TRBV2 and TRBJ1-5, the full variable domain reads EPEVTQTPSHQVTQMGQEVILRCVPISNHLYFYWYRQILGQKVEFLVSFYNNEISEKSEIFDDQFSVERPDGSNFTLKIRSTKLEDSAMYFCASSAGNQPQHFGDGTRLSIL.

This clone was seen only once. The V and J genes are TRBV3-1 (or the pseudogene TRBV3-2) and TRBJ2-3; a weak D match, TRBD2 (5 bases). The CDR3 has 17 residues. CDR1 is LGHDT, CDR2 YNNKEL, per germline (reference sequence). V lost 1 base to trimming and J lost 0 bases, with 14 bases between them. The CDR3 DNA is TGTGCCAGCAGCCAAGTCCCAACGGGGTTTAGCACAGATACGCAGTATTTT. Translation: CASSQVPTGFSTDTQYF.

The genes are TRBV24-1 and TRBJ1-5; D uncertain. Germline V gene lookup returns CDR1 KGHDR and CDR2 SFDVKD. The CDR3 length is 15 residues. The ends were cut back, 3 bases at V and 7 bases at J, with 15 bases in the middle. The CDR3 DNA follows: TGTGCCACCAGTGATGCCGGGAGGTTCGACCAGCCCCAGCATTTT. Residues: CATSDAGRFDQPQHF.

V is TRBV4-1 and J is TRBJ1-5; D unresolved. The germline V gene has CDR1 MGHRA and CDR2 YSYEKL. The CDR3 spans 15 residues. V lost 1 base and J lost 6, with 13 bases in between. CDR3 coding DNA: TGCGCCAGCAGCCAAGCCGACGGGCGGGGTCAGCCCCAGCATTTT. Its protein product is CASSQADGRGQPQHF.

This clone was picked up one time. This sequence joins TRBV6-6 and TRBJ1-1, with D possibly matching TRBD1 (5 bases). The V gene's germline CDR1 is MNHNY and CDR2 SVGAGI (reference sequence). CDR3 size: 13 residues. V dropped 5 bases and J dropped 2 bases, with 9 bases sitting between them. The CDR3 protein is CASSRGGNTEAFF. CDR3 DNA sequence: TGTGCCAGCAGTCGGGGGGGAAACACTGAAGCTTTCTTT.

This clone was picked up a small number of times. In nucleotides, the CDR3 is TGTGCCAGCTCATGGCAGGTCAATCAGCCCCAGCATTTT. It specifies CASSWQVNQPQHF. The chain carries TRBV18 and TRBJ1-5; unclear D gene. The V end was cut by 5 bases, the J end by 3 bases, with 8 bases between. This CDR3 is 13 amino acids long. Germline V gene sequence: CDR1 KGHSH, CDR2 LQKENI.

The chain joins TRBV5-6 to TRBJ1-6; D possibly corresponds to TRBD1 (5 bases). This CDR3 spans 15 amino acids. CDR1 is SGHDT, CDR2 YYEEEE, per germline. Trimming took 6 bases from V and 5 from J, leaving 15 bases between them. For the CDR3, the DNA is TGTGCCAGCATGGAGTGGGGCTTAGATAATTCACCCCTCCACTTT. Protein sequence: CASMEWGLDNSPLHF.

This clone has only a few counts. CDR3: CASSEQSSSYEQYF. For the CDR3, the DNA is TGTGCCAGCAGTGAACAGTCGAGCTCCTACGAGCAGTACTTC. The chain uses TRBV2 and TRBJ2-7; D gene unclear. CDR1 SNHLY and CDR2 FYNNEI come from the germline V gene. V lost 2 bases and J 0 bases, leaving 8 bases between the germline ends. This CDR3 is built from 14 residues.

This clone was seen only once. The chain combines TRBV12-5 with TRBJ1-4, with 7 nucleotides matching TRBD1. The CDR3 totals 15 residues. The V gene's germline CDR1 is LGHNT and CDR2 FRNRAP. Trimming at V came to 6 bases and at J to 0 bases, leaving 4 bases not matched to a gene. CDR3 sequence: CASGPGTATNEKLFF. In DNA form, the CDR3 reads TGTGCTAGTGGCCCCGGGACAGCAACTAATGAAAAACTGTTTTTT.

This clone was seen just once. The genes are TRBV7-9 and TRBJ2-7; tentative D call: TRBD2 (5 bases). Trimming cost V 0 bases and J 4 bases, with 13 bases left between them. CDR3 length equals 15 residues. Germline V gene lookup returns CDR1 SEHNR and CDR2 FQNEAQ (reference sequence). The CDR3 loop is CASSLAEATSYEQYF. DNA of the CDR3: TGTGCCAGCAGCTTAGCGGAGGCCACTAGTTACGAGCAGTACTTC.

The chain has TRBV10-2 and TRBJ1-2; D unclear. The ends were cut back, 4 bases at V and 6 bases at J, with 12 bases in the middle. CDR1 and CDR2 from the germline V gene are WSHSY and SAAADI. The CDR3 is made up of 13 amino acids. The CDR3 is CASSGRQNHGYTF. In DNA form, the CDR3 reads TGCGCCAGCAGTGGACGTCAAAACCATGGCTACACCTTC.

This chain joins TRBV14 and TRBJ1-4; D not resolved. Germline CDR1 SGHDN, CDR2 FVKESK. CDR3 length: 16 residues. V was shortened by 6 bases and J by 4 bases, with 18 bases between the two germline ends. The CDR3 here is CASRQRSGRHNEKLFF. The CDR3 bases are TGTGCCAGCAGACAAAGATCTGGCAGGCATAATGAAAAACTGTTTTTT. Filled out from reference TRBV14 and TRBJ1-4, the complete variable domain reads EAGVTQFPSHSVIEKGQTVTLRCDPISGHDNLYWYRRVMGKEIKFLLHFVKESKQDESGMPNNRFLAERTGGTYSTLKVQPAELEDSGVYFCASRQRSGRHNEKLFFGSGTQLSVL.

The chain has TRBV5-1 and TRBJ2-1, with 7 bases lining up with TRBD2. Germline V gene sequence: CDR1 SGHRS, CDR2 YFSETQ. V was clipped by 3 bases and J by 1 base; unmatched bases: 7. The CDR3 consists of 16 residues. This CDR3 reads CASSSGTTLSYNEQFF. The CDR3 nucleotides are TGCGCCAGCAGCTCAGGGACTACCCTTTCCTACAATGAGCAGTTCTTC. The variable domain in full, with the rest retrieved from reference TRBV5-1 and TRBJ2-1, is KAGVTQTPRYLIKTRGQQVTLSCSPISGHRSVSWYQQTPGQGLQFLFEYFSETQRNKGNFPGRFSGRQFSNSRSEMNVSTLELGDSALYLCASSSGTTLSYNEQFFGPGTRLTVL.

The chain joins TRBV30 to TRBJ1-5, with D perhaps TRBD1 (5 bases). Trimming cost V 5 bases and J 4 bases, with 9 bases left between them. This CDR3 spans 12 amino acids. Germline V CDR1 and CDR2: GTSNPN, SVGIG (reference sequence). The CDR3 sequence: CAWSRGNQPQHF. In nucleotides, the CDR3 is TGTGCCTGGTCCCGGGGGAATCAGCCCCAGCATTTT.

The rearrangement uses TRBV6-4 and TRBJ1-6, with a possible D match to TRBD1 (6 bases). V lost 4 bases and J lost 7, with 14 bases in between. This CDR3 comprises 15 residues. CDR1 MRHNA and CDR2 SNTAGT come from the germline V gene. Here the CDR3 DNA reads TGTGCCAGCAGTGCTCGGGGAGGGGGAAATTCACCCCTCCACTTT. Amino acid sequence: CASSARGGGNSPLHF.

DNA of the CDR3: TGTGCCAGCAGTCCCGGGACAGCCTACACCGGGGAGCTGTTTTTT. This encodes CASSPGTAYTGELFF. The chain carries TRBV27 and TRBJ2-2; 7 nucleotides match TRBD1. Germline CDR1 MNHEY, CDR2 SMNVEV (reference sequence). This CDR3 region has 15 residues. V lost 5 bases, J lost 3 bases, and 6 bases stayed unmatched.

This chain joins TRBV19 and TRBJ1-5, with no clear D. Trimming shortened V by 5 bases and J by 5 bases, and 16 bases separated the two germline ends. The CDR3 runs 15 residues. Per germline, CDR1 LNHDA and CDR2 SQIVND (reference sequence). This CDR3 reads CASSRGRTLYQPQHF. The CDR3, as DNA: TGTGCCAGTAGTCGGGGAAGAACCCTATATCAGCCCCAGCATTTT. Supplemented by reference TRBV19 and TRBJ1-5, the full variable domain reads DGGITQSPKYLFRKEGQNVTLSCEQNLNHDAMYWYRQDPGQGLRLIYYSQIVNDFQKGDIAEGYSVSREKKESFPLTVTSAQKNPTAFYLCASSRGRTLYQPQHFGDGTRLSIL.

The CDR3: CASSSSGGAYTQYF. CDR3 DNA sequence: TGCGCCAGCAGCTCGAGCGGGGGGGCCTATACGCAGTATTTT. J is TRBJ2-3 and V is TRBV5-1, with 10 bases aligning to TRBD2. Germline CDR1 reads SGHRS; CDR2 reads YFSETQ. V shed 3 bases and J 7 bases; nucleotides not matched to a gene: 5. The CDR3 runs to 14 residues. Full variable domain (remainder filled in from reference TRBV5-1 and TRBJ2-3): KAGVTQTPRYLIKTRGQQVTLSCSPISGHRSVSWYQQTPGQGLQFLFEYFSETQRNKGNFPGRFSGRQFSNSRSEMNVSTLELGDSALYLCASSSSGGAYTQYFGPGTRLTVL.